The clone carrying this T cell receptor beta chain has more than one count but fewer than ten. The target antigen is unknown. The data are from a study of T cells after yellow fever vaccination. Germline assignment: CDR1 LNHDA and CDR2 SQIVND (reference sequence). V shed 10 bases and J shed 3 bases, with 21 bases lying between them. CDR3 length: 15 amino acids. Regarding the study as a whole: Reappearing after the booster were most of the clones from primary vaccination (about 96% CD4, 75% to 90% CD8). Some clonotypes were seen in both the CD4 and the CD8 compartments. These made up a small share and likely arose from convergent recombination.

TCRdb fed the 5' RACE reads into MiXCR, producing one record per CDR3 protein. The sample has about 340,000 distinct CDR3 sequences, almost 4% seen once; the top ten hold 20% to 25%. The sequence was obtained from a young man who received the YFV17D yellow fever vaccine. V and J are TRBV19 and TRBJ1-1; possibly TRBD1 for D (5 bases). Sequences were derived from PBMCs, sampled 5 days after the yellow fever booster vaccination. The CDR3 DNA reads as TGTGCCACAATTCCCGGGACGCGTTCGGACACTGAAGCTTTCTTT. As protein: CATIPGTRSDTEAFF.